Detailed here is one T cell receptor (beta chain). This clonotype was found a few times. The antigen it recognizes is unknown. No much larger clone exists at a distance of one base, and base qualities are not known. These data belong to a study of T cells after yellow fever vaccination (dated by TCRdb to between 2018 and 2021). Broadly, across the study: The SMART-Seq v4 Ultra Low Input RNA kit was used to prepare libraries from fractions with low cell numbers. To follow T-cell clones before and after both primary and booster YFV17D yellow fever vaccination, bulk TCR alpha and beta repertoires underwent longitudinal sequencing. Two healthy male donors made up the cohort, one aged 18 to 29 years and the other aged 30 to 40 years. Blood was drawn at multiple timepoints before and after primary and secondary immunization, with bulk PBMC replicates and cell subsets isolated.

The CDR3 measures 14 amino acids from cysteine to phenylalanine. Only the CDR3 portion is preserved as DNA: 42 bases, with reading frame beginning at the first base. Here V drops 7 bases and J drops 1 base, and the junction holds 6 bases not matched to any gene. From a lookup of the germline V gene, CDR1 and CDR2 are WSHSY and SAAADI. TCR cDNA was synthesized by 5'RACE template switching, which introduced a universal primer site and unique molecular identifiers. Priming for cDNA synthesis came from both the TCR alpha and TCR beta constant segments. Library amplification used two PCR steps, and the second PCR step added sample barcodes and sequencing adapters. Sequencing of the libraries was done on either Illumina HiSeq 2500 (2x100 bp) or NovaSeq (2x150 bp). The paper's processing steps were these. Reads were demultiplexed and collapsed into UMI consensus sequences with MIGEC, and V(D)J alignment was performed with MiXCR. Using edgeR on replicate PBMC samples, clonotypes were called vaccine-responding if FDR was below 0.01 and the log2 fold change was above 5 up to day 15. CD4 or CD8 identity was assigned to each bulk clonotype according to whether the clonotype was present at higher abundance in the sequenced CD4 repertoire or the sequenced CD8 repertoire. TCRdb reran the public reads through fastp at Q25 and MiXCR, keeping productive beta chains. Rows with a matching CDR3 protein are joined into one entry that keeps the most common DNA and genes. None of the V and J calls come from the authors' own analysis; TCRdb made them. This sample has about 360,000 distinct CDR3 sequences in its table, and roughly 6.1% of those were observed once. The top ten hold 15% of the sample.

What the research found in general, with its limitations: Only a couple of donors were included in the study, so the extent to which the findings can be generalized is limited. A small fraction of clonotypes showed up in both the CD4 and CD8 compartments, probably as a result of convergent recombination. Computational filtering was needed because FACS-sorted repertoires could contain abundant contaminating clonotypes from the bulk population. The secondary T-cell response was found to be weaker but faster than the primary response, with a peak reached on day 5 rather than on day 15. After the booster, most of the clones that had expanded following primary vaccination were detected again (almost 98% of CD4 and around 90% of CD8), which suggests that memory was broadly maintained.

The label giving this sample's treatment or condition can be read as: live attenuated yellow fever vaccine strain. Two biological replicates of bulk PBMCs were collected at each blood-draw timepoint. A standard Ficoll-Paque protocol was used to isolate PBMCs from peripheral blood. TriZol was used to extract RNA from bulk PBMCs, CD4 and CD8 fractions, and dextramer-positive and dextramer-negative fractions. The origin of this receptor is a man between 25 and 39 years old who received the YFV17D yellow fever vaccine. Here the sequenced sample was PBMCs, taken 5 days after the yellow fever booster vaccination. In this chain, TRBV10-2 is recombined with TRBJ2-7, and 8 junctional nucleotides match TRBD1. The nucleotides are TGCGCCAGCACGAAGACAGGGGTTTCCTACGAGCAGTACTTC. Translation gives CASTKTGVSYEQYF.